What follows are 27 T cell receptor beta chains derived from one specimen sequenced in a study of blood T cell repertoires in COVID-19. The method was immunoSEQ multiplex PCR; TCRdb's version includes in-frame clones alone and lacks a portion of them. The sample holds around 250,000 clones, 80% to 90% seen once. The specimen sequenced was peripheral blood. The receptor set was obtained from a woman between 35 and 50 years old who had recovered from COVID-19.

V and J are TRBV10-3 and TRBJ2-1; 12 bases line up with TRBD1. CDR1 ENHRY and CDR2 SYGVKD come from the germline V gene. Trimming took 6 bases from V and 3 from J; bases not matched to a gene: 3. This CDR3 has 15 amino acids. The CDR3 is CAISRDRGLYNEQFF. The DNA for the CDR3 is TGTGCCATCAGCAGGGACAGGGGGCTCTACAATGAGCAGTTCTTC.

The chain is built from TRBV7-3 and TRBJ2-2; unclear D gene. The germline gives CDR1 SGHTA, CDR2 FQGTGA. The V and J ends lost 5 bases and 6 bases respectively, with 10 bases between them. The CDR3 consists of 13 residues. CDR3 residues: CASSTTGAGELFF. CDR3 nucleotide sequence: TGTGCCAGCAGCACCACGGGTGCCGGGGAGCTGTTTTTT.

V gene TRBV23-1 combines with J gene TRBJ1-5; TRBD1 aligns across 7 bases. TRBV23-1 counts as an open reading frame of uncertain function. Trimming at V came to 4 bases and at J to 3 bases, leaving 9 bases not matched to a gene. The CDR3 has 16 residues. CDR3 protein: CASSRSDRSFNQPQHF. The CDR3 nucleotides are TGCGCCAGCAGTCGCTCGGACAGGTCCTTCAATCAGCCCCAGCATTTT.

The chain has TRBV12-5 and TRBJ1-4; tentative D call: TRBD1 (5 bases). Per the germline V gene, CDR1 is LGHNT and CDR2 is FRNRAP. Trimming stripped 9 bases from V and 5 bases from J, with 19 bases between. The CDR3 consists of 15 residues. This chain's CDR3 is CASTIGTLRNEKLFF. Here the CDR3 DNA reads TGTGCTAGCACTATCGGGACTTTAAGAAATGAAAAACTGTTTTTT.

On this clone itself: A much larger clone lies a single base off, so this may be a read error. The V call is TRBV5-1, the J call TRBJ2-3; 10 bases line up with TRBD1. Trimming took 2 bases from V and 2 from J; bases not matched to a gene: 2. Per germline, CDR1 SGHRS and CDR2 YFSETQ. This CDR3 is built from 15 residues. DNA for the CDR3: TGCGCCAGCAGCTTCGGGACAGGGGACACAGATACGCAGTATTTT. It encodes CASSFGTGDTDTQYF.

The gene calls are TRBV2 and TRBJ2-4; maybe TRBD1 (5 bases). Germline V gene data show CDR1 as SNHLY and CDR2 as FYNNEI. There are 11 residues in the CDR3. Trimming removed 7 bases from V and 8 bases from J, with 9 bases in between. This CDR3 reads CASTGSDIQYF. As DNA, the CDR3 is TGTGCCAGCACAGGGTCGGACATTCAGTACTTC. Full variable domain (remainder filled in from reference TRBV2 and TRBJ2-4): EPEVTQTPSHQVTQMGQEVILRCVPISNHLYFYWYRQILGQKVEFLVSFYNNEISEKSEIFDDQFSVERPDGSNFTLKIRSTKLEDSAMYFCASTGSDIQYFGAGTRLSVL.

The V and J genes are TRBV21-1 and TRBJ2-3; the table gives TRBD1 as D, unverified against the DNA. TRBV21-1 is flagged as a pseudogene. The CDR3 consists of 14 residues. The CDR3 sequence is CASSKIQDSDTQYF. The CDR3, as DNA: TGTGCCAGCAGCAAGATACAGGATTCAGATACGCAGTATTTT.

The gene calls are TRBV12-5 and TRBJ1-3, with a possible D match to TRBD1 (5 bases). The CDR3 has 16 residues. V lost 1 base, J lost 8 bases, and 18 bases lay in between. Germline values: CDR1 LGHNT, CDR2 FRNRAP. The CDR3 bases are TGTGCTAGTGGTTTGGGGACCGGGACTCTCCTTTACACCATATATTTT. Translation: CASGLGTGTLLYTIYF.

The gene calls are TRBV7-2 and TRBJ2-5; D ambiguous. Trimming stripped 8 bases from V and 1 base from J, with 11 bases between. This CDR3 is built from 13 residues. Germline lookup yields CDR1 SGHTA and CDR2 FQGNSA. CDR3 region: CASRNRAQETQYF. CDR3 bases: TGTGCCAGCCGAAACAGAGCCCAAGAGACCCAGTACTTC.

This rearrangement joins TRBV7-2 to TRBJ2-5; D not resolved. The V and J ends lost 5 bases and 2 bases respectively, with 15 bases between them. The CDR3 length is 15 residues. Germline-derived CDR1 and CDR2 are SGHTA and FQGNSA. This CDR3 is CASSPDYGVQETQYF. Here the CDR3 DNA reads TGTGCCAGCAGCCCCGATTACGGAGTACAAGAGACCCAGTACTTC.

The rearrangement uses TRBV20-1 and TRBJ2-1; no clear D gene. The CDR3 is made up of 11 amino acids. The germline V gene has CDR1 DFQATT and CDR2 SNEGSKA (reference sequence). The ends were cut back, 6 bases at V and 8 bases at J, with 11 bases in the middle. For the CDR3, the DNA is TGCAGTGCCCGTCCTAGTGATGAGCAGTTCTTC. Residues: CSARPSDEQFF.

The chain has TRBV27 and TRBJ2-1; perhaps TRBD2 as D (5 bases). The CDR3 covers 13 residues. V was pared by 4 bases and J by 3 bases, with 7 bases between. Germline V lookup: CDR1 MNHEY, CDR2 SMNVEV (reference sequence). The DNA of the CDR3 is TGTGCCAGCAGTTCTCGGGACTACAATGAGCAGTTCTTC. It encodes CASSSRDYNEQFF.

V usage is TRBV6-5 and J usage is TRBJ2-1; 7 bases are a match to TRBD1. CDR1 is MNHEY and CDR2 is SVGAGI in the germline V gene. This CDR3 spans 14 amino acids. After removal of 6 bases from V and 2 bases from J, the junction contained 4 bases not matched to a gene. The chain's CDR3 is CASRGQRPYNEQFF. CDR3 DNA sequence: TGTGCCAGCAGGGGACAGAGACCCTACAATGAGCAGTTCTTC.

This sequence joins TRBV18 and TRBJ2-7; 9 nucleotides agree with TRBD1. After removal of 4 bases from V and 7 bases from J, the junction contained 8 bases not matched to a gene. There are 14 residues in the CDR3. The germline V gene has CDR1 KGHSH and CDR2 LQKENI. CDR3 sequence (DNA): TGTGCCAGCTCACTCGGGACAGGGCAAATAGAGCAGTACGTC. Amino acids: CASSLGTGQIEQYV.

The chain carries TRBV7-9 and TRBJ1-4, with D possibly being TRBD1 (5 bases). Trimming pared 1 base from V and 4 bases from J, leaving 7 bases between. The CDR3 loop spans 14 amino acids. Per the germline V gene, CDR1 is SEHNR and CDR2 is FQNEAQ (reference sequence). The CDR3 sequence is CASSLGQYNEKLFF. The CDR3 DNA reads TGTGCCAGCAGCTTAGGACAGTATAATGAAAAACTGTTTTTT.

The CDR3 region has the DNA TGTGCCACATCCGAGGGGGGGCATCAGCCCCAGCATTTT. Its translation is CATSEGGHQPQHF. The genes are TRBV18 and TRBJ1-5, with TRBD1 as a possible D gene (6 bases). V was cut by 10 bases and J by 5 bases, with 15 bases left in between. The CDR3 has 13 amino acids. Looked up from germline, CDR1 is KGHSH and CDR2 is LQKENI.

This chain links TRBV5-1 with TRBJ1-6; D gene unclear. The length of the CDR3 is 15 residues. Germline V gives CDR1 SGHRS, CDR2 YFSETQ. V lost 1 base, J lost 7 bases, and 12 bases lay in between. The CDR3 protein is CASSLSGQRNSPLHF. CDR3 bases: TGCGCCAGCAGCTTGTCAGGTCAAAGAAATTCACCCCTCCACTTT. The full variable domain, with the rest looked up from reference TRBV5-1 and TRBJ1-6, is KAGVTQTPRYLIKTRGQQVTLSCSPISGHRSVSWYQQTPGQGLQFLFEYFSETQRNKGNFPGRFSGRQFSNSRSEMNVSTLELGDSALYLCASSLSGQRNSPLHFGNGTRLTVT.

V and J are TRBV28 and TRBJ2-3; 8 bases align to TRBD1. Germline values: CDR1 MDHEN, CDR2 SYDVKM. The V and J ends lost 5 bases and 0 bases, in that order; junction bases with no gene match: 1. The CDR3 consists of 14 residues. DNA for the CDR3: TGTGCCAGCAGTCGGGACAGGAGCACAGATACGCAGTATTTT. Its translation: CASSRDRSTDTQYF.

The chain recombines TRBV5-6 with TRBJ2-1; 8 bases line up with TRBD1. With 10 bases clipped from V and 7 bases from J, the junction kept 10 bases outside the gene matches. The germline gives CDR1 SGHDT, CDR2 YYEEEE. CDR3 length: 13 residues. CDR3 residues: CAGGQGFSNEQFF. CDR3 in DNA: TGTGCCGGAGGACAGGGATTTTCAAATGAGCAGTTCTTC.

The chain is built from TRBV4-1 and TRBJ1-4; the D gene is possibly TRBD1 (6 bases). Germline lookup yields CDR1 MGHRA and CDR2 YSYEKL. CDR3 length equals 16 residues. Trimming removed 1 base at V and 7 bases at J, with 16 bases between. CDR3 region: CASSQVLGRGFEKLFF. CDR3 bases: TGCGCCAGCAGCCAAGTCTTAGGCAGGGGTTTTGAAAAACTGTTTTTT.

The chain employs TRBV12-3 or TRBV12-4 and TRBJ1-2, with 7 bases fitting TRBD1. The CDR3 has 13 residues. With V trimmed by 11 bases and J by 1 base, 7 bases remained unmatched. The CDR3 DNA reads TGTGCCGTAACGGGACAGAGTAACTATGGCTACACCTTC. Translated: CAVTGQSNYGYTF.

The V call is TRBV11-2, the J call TRBJ2-6, with D maybe TRBD2 (5 bases). This CDR3 has 16 residues. Trimming shortened V by 5 bases and J by 0 bases, and 11 bases separated the two germline ends. CDR1 and CDR2 (germline): SGHAT, FQNNGV. The CDR3 DNA sequence: TGTGCCAGCAGCCCAGGCGGGCGCTCTGGGGCCAACGTCCTGACTTTC. The encoded protein is CASSPGGRSGANVLTF.

The V call is TRBV9, the J call TRBJ1-3; 7 bases agree with TRBD1. V was pared by 4 bases and J by 2 bases, with 12 bases of the junction left unmatched. CDR3 length equals 17 residues. Germline assignment: CDR1 SGDLS and CDR2 YYNGEE. In DNA, the CDR3 is TGTGCCAGCAGCTCACAGGGGCCCGCGCGGCCTGGAAACACCATATATTTT. Amino acids: CASSSQGPARPGNTIYF.

J is TRBJ1-5 and V is TRBV19; D remains ambiguous. This CDR3 has 12 residues. Germline lookup yields CDR1 LNHDA and CDR2 SQIVND (reference sequence). The V gene lost 5 bases and the J gene lost 5 bases, with 7 bases spanning the gap. The CDR3 DNA is TGTGCCAGTAGTCCTAACCATCAGCCCCAGCATTTT. Translation gives CASSPNHQPQHF.

This clone was recorded only once. The V call is TRBV11-2, the J call TRBJ2-5, with 9 positions matching TRBD1. The V gene's germline CDR1 is SGHAT and CDR2 FQNNGV. This CDR3 contains 14 residues. V lost 6 bases and J lost 4; bases outside the gene matches: 6. For the CDR3, the DNA is TGTGCCAGCAGTACAGGGGGCGGATTAGAGACCCAGTACTTC. Amino acid sequence: CASSTGGGLETQYF.

V usage is TRBV7-8 and J usage is TRBJ2-3; 9 positions agree with TRBD2. In germline, CDR1 is SGHVS, CDR2 FQNEAQ. V lost 5 bases, J lost 0 bases, and 3 bases stayed unmatched. The CDR3 extends over 15 amino acids. CDR3 bases: TGTGCCAGCAGCCCGGGACTAGCAAGCACAGATACGCAGTATTTT. This sequence encodes CASSPGLASTDTQYF.

The gene calls are TRBV7-8 and TRBJ2-1; 9 nucleotides line up with TRBD2. Trimming at V came to 2 bases and at J to 4 bases, leaving 6 bases not matched to a gene. The CDR3 covers 16 residues. Germline CDR1 reads SGHVS; CDR2 reads FQNEAQ. The CDR3 reads CASSLIAGARYNEQFF. The CDR3 DNA sequence: TGTGCCAGCAGCTTAATAGCGGGAGCTAGGTACAATGAGCAGTTCTTC.